This T cell receptor (beta chain) was recovered during a study of technical replicates of blood from several donors. CDR1 and CDR2 from the germline V gene are KGHSH and LQKENI. This CDR3 region has 14 residues. The V end lost 6 bases, the J end lost 2 bases, and 13 bases lay between the germline ends. This table comes from immunoSEQ multiplex PCR, and its TCRdb copy is limited to in-frame clones, with some not included. The repertoire holds more than 13,000 clones, approximately 80% seen once, with 12% in the top ten. This chain connects TRBV18 to TRBJ1-2; D possibly corresponds to TRBD1 (6 bases). Input material: PBMCs. The receptor comes from a human donor in good health. CDR3 DNA sequence: TGTGCCAGCTCCCCCGACAGGCTAAACTATGGCTACACCTTC. Protein product: CASSPDRLNYGYTF.